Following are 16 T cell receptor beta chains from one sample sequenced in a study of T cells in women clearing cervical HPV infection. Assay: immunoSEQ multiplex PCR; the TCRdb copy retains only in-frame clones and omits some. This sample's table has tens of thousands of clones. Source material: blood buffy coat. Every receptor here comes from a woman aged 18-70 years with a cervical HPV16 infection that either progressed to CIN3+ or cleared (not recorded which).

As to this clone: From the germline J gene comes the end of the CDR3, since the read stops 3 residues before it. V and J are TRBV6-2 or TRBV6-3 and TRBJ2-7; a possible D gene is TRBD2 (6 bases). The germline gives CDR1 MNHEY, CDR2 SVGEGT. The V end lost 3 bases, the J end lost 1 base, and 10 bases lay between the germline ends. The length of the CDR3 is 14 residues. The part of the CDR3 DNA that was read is TGTGCCAGCAGTTATGACGCGGGGTCCTACGAG. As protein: CASSYDAGSYE. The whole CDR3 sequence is CASSYDAGSYEQYF.

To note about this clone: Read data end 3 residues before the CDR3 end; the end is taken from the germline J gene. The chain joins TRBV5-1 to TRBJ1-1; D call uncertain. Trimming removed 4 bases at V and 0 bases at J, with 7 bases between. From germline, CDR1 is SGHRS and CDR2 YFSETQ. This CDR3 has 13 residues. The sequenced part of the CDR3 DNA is TGCGCCAGCAGCCCGAGCATGAACACTGAA. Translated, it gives CASSPSMNTE. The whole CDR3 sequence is CASSPSMNTEAFF.

This chain's CDR3 is CAWSPDTYGYTF. The part of the CDR3 DNA that was read is TGTGCCTGGAGTCCGGACACCTATGGC. The V call is TRBV30, the J call TRBJ1-2; tentative D call: TRBD1 (5 bases). The read ends 3 residues before the CDR3 terminus; that terminus is restored from the germline J gene. Per germline, CDR1 GTSNPN and CDR2 SVGIG (reference sequence). Trimming removed 2 bases from V and 4 bases from J, with 8 bases in between. The CDR3 has 12 amino acids.

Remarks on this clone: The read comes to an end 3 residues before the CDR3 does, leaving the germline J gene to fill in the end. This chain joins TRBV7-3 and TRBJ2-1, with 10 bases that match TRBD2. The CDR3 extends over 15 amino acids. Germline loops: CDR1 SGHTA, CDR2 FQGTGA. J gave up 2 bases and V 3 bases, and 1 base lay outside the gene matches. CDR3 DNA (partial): TGTGCCAGCAGCTTCAGCGGGGGGGCCTACAATGAG. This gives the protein CASSFSGGAYNE. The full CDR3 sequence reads CASSFSGGAYNEQFF.

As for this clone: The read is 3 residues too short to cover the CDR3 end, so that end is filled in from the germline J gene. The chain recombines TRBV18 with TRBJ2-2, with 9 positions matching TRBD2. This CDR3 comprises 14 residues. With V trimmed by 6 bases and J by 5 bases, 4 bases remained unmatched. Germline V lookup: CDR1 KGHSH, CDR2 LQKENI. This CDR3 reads CASSEGLATGELFF. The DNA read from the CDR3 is TGTGCCAGCTCGGAGGGACTAGCAACCGGGGAG. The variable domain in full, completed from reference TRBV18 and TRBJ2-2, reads NAGVMQNPRHLVRRRGQEARLRCSPMKGHSHVYWYRQLPEEGLKFMVYLQKENIIDESGMPKERFSAEFPKEGPSILRIQQVVRGDSAAYFCASSEGLATGELFFGEGSRLTVL.

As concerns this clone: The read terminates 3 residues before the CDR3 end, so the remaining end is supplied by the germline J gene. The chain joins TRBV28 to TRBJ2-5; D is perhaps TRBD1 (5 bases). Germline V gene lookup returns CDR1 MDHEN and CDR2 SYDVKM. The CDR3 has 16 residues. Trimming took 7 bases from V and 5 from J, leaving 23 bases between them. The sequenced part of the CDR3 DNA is TGTGCCAGCACCCCCATCATGGGCTCCGACAGTGAGACC. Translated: CASTPIMGSDSET. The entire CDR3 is CASTPIMGSDSETQYF.

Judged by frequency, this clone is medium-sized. The sequenced part of the CDR3 DNA is TGTGCCAGCAGCCGATTCGTCTTGCTAGCGGGGAGGAGGGACCAAGAGACC. Translated: CASSRFVLLAGRRDQET. The complete CDR3 sequence is CASSRFVLLAGRRDQETQYF. The J gene is TRBJ2-5, the V gene TRBV4-2, with 9 bases that match TRBD2. From the germline J gene comes the end of the CDR3, since the read stops 3 residues before it. This CDR3 region has 20 residues. V lost 4 bases, J lost 0 bases, and 18 bases stayed unmatched. CDR1 LGHNA and CDR2 YNFKEQ come from the germline V gene.

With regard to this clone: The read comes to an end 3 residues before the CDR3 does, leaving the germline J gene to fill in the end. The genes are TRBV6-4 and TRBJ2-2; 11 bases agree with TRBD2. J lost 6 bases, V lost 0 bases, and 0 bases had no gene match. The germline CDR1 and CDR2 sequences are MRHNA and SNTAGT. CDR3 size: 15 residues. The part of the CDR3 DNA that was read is TGTGCCAGCAGTGACTCTAGCGGGGGGGCCGGGGAG. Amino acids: CASSDSSGGAGE. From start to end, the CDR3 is CASSDSSGGAGELFF.

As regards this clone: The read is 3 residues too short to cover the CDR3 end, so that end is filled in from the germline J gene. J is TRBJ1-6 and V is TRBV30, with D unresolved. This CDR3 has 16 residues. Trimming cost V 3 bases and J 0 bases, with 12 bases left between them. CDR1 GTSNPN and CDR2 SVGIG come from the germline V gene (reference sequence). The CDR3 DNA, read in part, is TGTGCCTGGAGGCTTGCACAGAGCTCCTATAATTCACCC. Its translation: CAWRLAQSSYNSP. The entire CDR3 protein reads CAWRLAQSSYNSPLHF.

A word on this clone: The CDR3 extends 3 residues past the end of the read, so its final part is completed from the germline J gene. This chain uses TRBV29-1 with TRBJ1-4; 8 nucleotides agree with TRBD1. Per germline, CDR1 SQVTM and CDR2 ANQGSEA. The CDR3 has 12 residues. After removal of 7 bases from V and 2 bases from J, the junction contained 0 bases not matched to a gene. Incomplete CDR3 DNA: TGCAGCGCAGGGGGCACTAATGAAAAA. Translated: CSAGGTNEK. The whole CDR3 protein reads CSAGGTNEKLFF. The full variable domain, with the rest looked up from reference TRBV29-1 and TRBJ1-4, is SAVISQKPSRDICQRGTSLTIQCQVDSQVTMMFWYRQQPGQSLTLIATANQGSEATYESGFVIDKFPISRPNLTFSTLTVSNMSPEDSSIYLCSAGGTNEKLFFGSGTQLSVL.

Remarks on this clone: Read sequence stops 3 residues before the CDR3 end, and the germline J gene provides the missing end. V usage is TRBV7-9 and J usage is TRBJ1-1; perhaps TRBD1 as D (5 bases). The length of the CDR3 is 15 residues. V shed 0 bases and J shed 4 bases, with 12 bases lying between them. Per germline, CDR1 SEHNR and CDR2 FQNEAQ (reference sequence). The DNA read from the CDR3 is TGTGCCAGCAGCTTAGCAGACAGTCTTGGCACTGAA. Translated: CASSLADSLGTE. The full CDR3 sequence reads CASSLADSLGTEAFF.

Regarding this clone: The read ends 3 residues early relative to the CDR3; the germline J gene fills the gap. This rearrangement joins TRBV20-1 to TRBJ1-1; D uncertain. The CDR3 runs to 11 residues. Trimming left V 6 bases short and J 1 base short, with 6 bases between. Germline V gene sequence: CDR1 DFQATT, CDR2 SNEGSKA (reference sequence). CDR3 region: CSAYQNTEAFF. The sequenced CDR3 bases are TGCAGTGCCTATCAGAACACTGAA.

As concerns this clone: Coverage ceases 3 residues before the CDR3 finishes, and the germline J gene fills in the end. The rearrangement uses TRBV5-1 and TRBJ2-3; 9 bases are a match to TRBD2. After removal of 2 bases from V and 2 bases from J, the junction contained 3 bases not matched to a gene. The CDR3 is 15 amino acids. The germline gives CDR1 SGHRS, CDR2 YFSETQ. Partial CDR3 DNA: TGCGCCAGCAGCTTAGCGGGGGGAACCACAGATACG. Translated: CASSLAGGTTDT. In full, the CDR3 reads CASSLAGGTTDTQYF.

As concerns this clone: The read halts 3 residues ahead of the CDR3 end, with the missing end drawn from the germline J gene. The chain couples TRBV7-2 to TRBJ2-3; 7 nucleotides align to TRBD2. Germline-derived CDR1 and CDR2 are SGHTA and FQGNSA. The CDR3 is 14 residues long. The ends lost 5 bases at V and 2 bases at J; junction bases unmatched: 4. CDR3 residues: CASSAGGITDTQYF. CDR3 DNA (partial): TGTGCCAGCAGCGCCGGGGGGATCACAGATACG. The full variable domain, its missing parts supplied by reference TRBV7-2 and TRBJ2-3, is GAGVSQSPSNKVTEKGKDVELRCDPISGHTALYWYRQSLGQGLEFLIYFQGNSAPDKSGLPSDRFSAERTGGSVSTLTIQRTQQEDSAVYLCASSAGGITDTQYFGPGTRLTVL.

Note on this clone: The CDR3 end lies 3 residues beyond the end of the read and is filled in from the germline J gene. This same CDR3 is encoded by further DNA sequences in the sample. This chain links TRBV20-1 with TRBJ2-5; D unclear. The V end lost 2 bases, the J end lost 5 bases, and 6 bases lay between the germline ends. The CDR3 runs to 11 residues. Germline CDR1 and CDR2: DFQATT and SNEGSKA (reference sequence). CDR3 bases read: TGCAGTGCTAGAAGAGCGGAGACC. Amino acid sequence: CSARRAET. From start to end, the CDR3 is CSARRAETQYF.

The CDR3 protein is CASSRTVQETQYF. The sequenced part of the CDR3 DNA is TGCGCCAGCAGCAGGACTGTCCAAGAGACC. The chain joins TRBV5-1 to TRBJ2-5; tentative D call: TRBD2 (5 bases). Read sequence stops 3 residues before the CDR3 end, and the germline J gene provides the missing end. V was cut by 4 bases and J by 1 base, with 8 bases left in between. The CDR3 spans 13 residues. Germline V gives CDR1 SGHRS, CDR2 YFSETQ. Combining the CDR3 with reference TRBV5-1 and TRBJ2-5 gives the whole variable domain KAGVTQTPRYLIKTRGQQVTLSCSPISGHRSVSWYQQTPGQGLQFLFEYFSETQRNKGNFPGRFSGRQFSNSRSEMNVSTLELGDSALYLCASSRTVQETQYFGPGTRLLVL.